A single sample gave rise to the 25 T cell receptor beta chains below, sequenced in a study of control samples from healthy donors and cancer patients. Assay used: immunoSEQ multiplex PCR; TCRdb lists only in-frame clones, some missing. The data hold tens of thousands of clones, with around 87% observed a single time. Sequencing was carried out using PBMCs. The receptors shown here come from a woman aged 50 to 65 with head and neck cancer.

The rearrangement uses TRBV5-1 and TRBJ1-1; D is perhaps TRBD1 (5 bases). The V and J ends lost 3 bases and 1 base respectively, with 13 bases between them. This CDR3 has 15 amino acids. Per the germline V gene, CDR1 is SGHRS and CDR2 is YFSETQ. The DNA of the CDR3 is TGCGCCAGCAGCTCCGCCGGGGCACGGAACACTGAAGCTTTCTTT. Translating it yields CASSSAGARNTEAFF.

The chain couples TRBV7-3 to TRBJ2-5; 8 positions agree with TRBD2. This CDR3 is 13 amino acids long. Per the germline V gene, CDR1 is SGHTA and CDR2 is FQGTGA. The V gene end was trimmed by 5 bases and the J gene end by 4 bases; junction bases not matched to a gene: 3. CDR3 amino acids: CASSPAGGETQYF. As DNA, the CDR3 is TGTGCCAGCAGCCCGGCGGGGGGAGAGACCCAGTACTTC.

This rearrangement joins TRBV2 to TRBJ2-7, with D perhaps TRBD1 (6 bases). Germline CDR1 reads SNHLY; CDR2 reads FYNNEI. V was clipped by 4 bases and J by 0 bases, with 10 bases between them. The CDR3 has 14 residues. CDR3 bases: TGTGCCAGCAGTGGGGACATTAGCTCCTACGAGCAGTACTTC. Translated: CASSGDISSYEQYF.

The chain links TRBV9 to TRBJ1-3; TRBD1 matches 7 bases. CDR1 and CDR2 from the germline V gene are SGDLS and YYNGEE. CDR3 length: 15 residues. With V trimmed by 4 bases and J by 2 bases, 6 bases remained unmatched. In DNA form, the CDR3 reads TGTGCCAGCAGCATCACAGGGGAGGCTGGAAACACCATATATTTT. It encodes CASSITGEAGNTIYF.

This chain joins TRBV4-2 and TRBJ1-5; maybe TRBD1 (6 bases). Trimming left V 3 bases short and J 5 bases short, with 23 bases between. CDR1 and CDR2 from the germline V gene are LGHNA and YNFKEQ. There are 18 residues in the CDR3. For the CDR3, the DNA is TGTGCCAGCAGCCAGGAACTGTCGGGGCAGGGGCGATATCAGCCCCAGCATTTT. Its protein is CASSQELSGQGRYQPQHF.

V gene TRBV27 combines with J gene TRBJ2-7; either TRBD1 or TRBD2 may supply D (5 bases each). Trimming shortened V by 0 bases and J by 2 bases, and 14 bases separated the two germline ends. Germline assignment: CDR1 MNHEY and CDR2 SMNVEV (reference sequence). The CDR3 length is 16 residues. The CDR3 loop reads CASSLSGDSDPYEQYF. The CDR3 DNA reads as TGTGCCAGCAGTTTATCGGGAGACAGTGATCCCTACGAGCAGTACTTC.

CDR3 DNA sequence: TGTGCCAGCAGTTCCACCACCGGGGAGCTGTTTTTT. This gives the protein CASSSTTGELFF. V gene TRBV28 combines with J gene TRBJ2-2, with D uncertain. Trimming left V 4 bases short and J 4 bases short, with 4 bases between. Germline assignment: CDR1 MDHEN and CDR2 SYDVKM. The CDR3 runs to 12 residues.

The chain couples TRBV6-1 to TRBJ2-3; TRBD2 aligns across 8 bases. J lost 5 bases, V lost 2 bases, and 9 bases had no gene match. Looked up from germline, CDR1 is MNHNS and CDR2 is SASEGT. The CDR3 sequence is 16 residues long. The CDR3 nucleotides read TGTGCCAGCAGTGAAACCGGGGGGGGGTTTGGAGATACGCAGTATTTT. Its protein is CASSETGGGFGDTQYF.

This chain links TRBV2 with TRBJ1-5; D is ambiguous. Germline V CDR1 and CDR2: SNHLY, FYNNEI. The length of the CDR3 is 15 residues. The germline V and J ends were trimmed by 4 bases and 0 bases, with 10 bases remaining between them. CDR3 bases: TGTGCCAGCAGTGCTGACAAAAATAGCAATCAGCCCCAGCATTTT. Amino acids: CASSADKNSNQPQHF.

This rearrangement joins TRBV18 to TRBJ1-1; 9 bases align to TRBD1. The junction had 3 bases not matched to a gene; V was cut back by 0 bases and J by 1 base. CDR1 is KGHSH, CDR2 LQKENI, per germline. CDR3 length equals 16 residues. The CDR3: CASSPPTGGRNTEAFF. DNA of the CDR3: TGTGCCAGCTCACCACCGACAGGGGGAAGGAACACTGAAGCTTTCTTT.

By frequency in the sample, this clone is medium-sized. V and J are TRBV5-1 and TRBJ1-1; D call uncertain. V lost 3 bases and J 1 base, leaving 1 base between the germline ends. Germline CDR1 and CDR2: SGHRS and YFSETQ. The CDR3 totals 11 residues. Here the CDR3 DNA reads TGCGCCAGCAGCTCGAACACTGAAGCTTTCTTT. Protein sequence: CASSSNTEAFF.

V gene TRBV7-2 combines with J gene TRBJ2-7; D may correspond to TRBD1 or TRBD2 (5 bases each). The V gene's germline CDR1 is SGHTA and CDR2 FQGNSA. Trimming pared 3 bases from V and 10 bases from J, leaving 13 bases between. The CDR3 has 12 amino acids. The CDR3 protein is CASSFGAETQYF. The CDR3 DNA reads as TGTGCCAGCAGCTTCGGGGCGGAAACTCAGTACTTC. Full variable domain (rest looked up from reference TRBV7-2 and TRBJ2-7): GAGVSQSPSNKVTEKGKDVELRCDPISGHTALYWYRQSLGQGLEFLIYFQGNSAPDKSGLPSDRFSAERTGGSVSTLTIQRTQQEDSAVYLCASSFGAETQYFGPGTRLTVT.

This clone is a singleton in its sample. The rearrangement uses TRBV9 and TRBJ2-7; 11 bases are a match to TRBD1. The ends lost 2 bases at V and 6 bases at J; junction bases unmatched: 7. CDR1 is SGDLS, CDR2 YYNGEE, per germline. CDR3 length: 15 amino acids. CDR3 protein: CASSVTGQGAGEQYF. CDR3 in DNA: TGTGCCAGCAGCGTGACCGGACAGGGGGCTGGCGAGCAGTACTTC. Combining the CDR3 with reference TRBV9 and TRBJ2-7 gives the whole variable domain DSGVTQTPKHLITATGQRVTLRCSPRSGDLSVYWYQQSLDQGLQFLIQYYNGEERAKGNILERFSAQQFPDLHSELNLSSLELGDSALYFCASSVTGQGAGEQYFGPGTRLTVT.

The chain links TRBV19 to TRBJ1-3; D remains unclear. Germline V gene data show CDR1 as LNHDA and CDR2 as SQIVND (reference sequence). The length of the CDR3 is 16 residues. V was clipped by 6 bases and J by 0 bases, with 15 bases between them. Here the CDR3 reads CASSRGSAASGNTIYF. CDR3 sequence (DNA): TGTGCCAGTAGCAGAGGGTCCGCCGCCTCTGGAAACACCATATATTTT.

This chain links TRBV20-1 with TRBJ2-7; TRBD1 might be the D (5 bases). CDR3 length: 11 residues. CDR1 is DFQATT and CDR2 is SNEGSKA in the germline V gene (reference sequence). CDR3 nucleotides: TGCAGGGCTGTGACAGATTACGAGCAGTACTTC. The encoded protein is CRAVTDYEQYF.

This chain connects TRBV30 to TRBJ2-7, with TRBD2 matching over 10 bases. This CDR3 region has 16 residues. CDR1 is GTSNPN, CDR2 SVGIG, per germline (reference sequence). V was pared by 5 bases and J by 4 bases, with 14 bases of the junction left unmatched. The CDR3 sequence: CAWGGRKRGGPYEQYF. The CDR3 bases are TGTGCCTGGGGTGGGCGGAAGCGGGGGGGCCCTTACGAGCAGTACTTC.

This chain joins TRBV6-5 and TRBJ1-6; 10 bases align to TRBD1. The ends lost 6 bases at V and 9 bases at J; junction bases unmatched: 8. This CDR3 region has 15 residues. Germline CDR1 MNHEY, CDR2 SVGAGI. CDR3 sequence reads: CASSAGTGVSSPLHF. The CDR3 region has the DNA TGTGCCAGCAGCGCCGGGACAGGGGTATCTTCACCCCTCCACTTT.

The V call is TRBV4-2, the J call TRBJ2-5, with 10 bases lining up with TRBD2. V was pared by 0 bases and J by 3 bases, with 4 bases of the junction left unmatched. Germline V gene lookup returns CDR1 LGHNA and CDR2 YNFKEQ. The CDR3 spans 16 residues. The CDR3 here is CASSQESLAGEETQYF. The CDR3 bases are TGTGCCAGCAGCCAAGAAAGTCTAGCGGGGGAAGAGACCCAGTACTTC.

The chain has TRBV19 and TRBJ2-1, with D possibly called TRBD1 or TRBD2 (5 bases each). Trimming cost V 5 bases and J 0 bases, with 14 bases left between them. The CDR3 runs 16 residues. Looked up from germline, CDR1 is LNHDA and CDR2 is SQIVND (reference sequence). Written as DNA, the CDR3 is TGTGCCAGTAGTGGAAGGGACCGGAGCTCCTACAATGAGCAGTTCTTC. It is translated as CASSGRDRSSYNEQFF.

The V gene is TRBV9, the J gene TRBJ1-1; 8 nucleotides match TRBD1. J was trimmed by 4 bases and V by 3 bases; bases with no gene match: 2. Germline values: CDR1 SGDLS, CDR2 YYNGEE. This CDR3 contains 13 residues. In DNA form, the CDR3 reads TGTGCCAGCAGCGCCGACAGGGGCACTGAAGCTTTCTTT. This gives the protein CASSADRGTEAFF.

The chain carries TRBV29-1 and TRBJ2-3; D is perhaps TRBD1 (6 bases). Trimming removed 7 bases from V and 1 base from J, with 9 bases in between. CDR1 SQVTM and CDR2 ANQGSEA come from the germline V gene. The CDR3 has 12 residues. This chain's CDR3 is CSARTGTDTQYF. CDR3 DNA: TGCAGCGCTAGGACAGGCACAGATACGCAGTATTTT.

This rearrangement joins TRBV23-1 to TRBJ2-7; a weak D match, TRBD2 (5 bases). TRBV23-1 carries the ORF label, with uncertain function. The CDR3 length is 12 residues. V was shortened by 3 bases and J by 12 bases, with 15 bases between the two germline ends. CDR3 in DNA: TGCGCCAGCAGTCAGCAGACTAAACGGAGGTACTTC. This sequence encodes CASSQQTKRRYF.

This clone has just one count. This chain uses TRBV7-2 with TRBJ1-1; tentative D call: TRBD1 (6 bases). V lost 5 bases and J 4 bases, leaving 17 bases between the germline ends. CDR3 length: 15 amino acids. Per germline, CDR1 SGHTA and CDR2 FQGNSA. The CDR3 loop reads CASSPDRPSTTEAFF. CDR3 nucleotide sequence: TGTGCCAGCAGCCCCGACAGGCCTAGTACCACTGAAGCTTTCTTT.

V is TRBV28 and J is TRBJ2-2, with 9 bases identical to TRBD1. Germline V gene lookup returns CDR1 MDHEN and CDR2 SYDVKM. The CDR3 runs 16 residues. Trimming cost V 6 bases and J 4 bases; bases outside gene matches: 9. The CDR3 is CASSLNRGLGTGELFF. The CDR3 DNA is TGTGCCAGCAGCTTAAACAGGGGGCTGGGCACCGGGGAGCTGTTTTTT.

V and J are TRBV29-1 and TRBJ2-1; D is possibly TRBD1 (5 bases). CDR3 size: 12 residues. Per the germline V gene, CDR1 is SQVTM and CDR2 is ANQGSEA. V lost 4 bases, J lost 6 bases, and 10 bases lay in between. DNA of the CDR3: TGCAGCGTTGGGCAGGGAAGCAATGAGCAGTTCTTC. Amino acid sequence: CSVGQGSNEQFF.